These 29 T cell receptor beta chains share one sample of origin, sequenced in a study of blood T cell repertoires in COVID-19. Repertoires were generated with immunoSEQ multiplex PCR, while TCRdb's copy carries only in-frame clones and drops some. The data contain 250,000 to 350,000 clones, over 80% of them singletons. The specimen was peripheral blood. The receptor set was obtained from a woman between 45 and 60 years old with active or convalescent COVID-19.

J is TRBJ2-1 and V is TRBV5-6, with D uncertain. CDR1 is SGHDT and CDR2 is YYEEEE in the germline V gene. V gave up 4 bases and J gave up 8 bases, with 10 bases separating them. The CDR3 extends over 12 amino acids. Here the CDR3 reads CASSGLRHEQFF. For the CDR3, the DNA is TGTGCCAGCAGCGGGCTTCGACATGAGCAGTTCTTC.

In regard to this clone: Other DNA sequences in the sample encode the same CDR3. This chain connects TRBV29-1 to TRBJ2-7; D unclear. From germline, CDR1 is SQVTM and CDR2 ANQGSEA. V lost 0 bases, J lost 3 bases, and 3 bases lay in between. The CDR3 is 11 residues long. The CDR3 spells CSVEDRYEQYF. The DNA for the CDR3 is TGCAGCGTTGAAGACCGCTACGAGCAGTACTTC.

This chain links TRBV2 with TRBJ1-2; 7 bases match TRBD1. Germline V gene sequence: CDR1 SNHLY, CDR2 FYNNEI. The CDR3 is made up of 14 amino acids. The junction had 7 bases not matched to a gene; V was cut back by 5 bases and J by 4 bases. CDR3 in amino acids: CASSSEGQFYGYTF. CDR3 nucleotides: TGTGCCAGCAGTAGTGAGGGACAGTTCTATGGCTACACCTTC. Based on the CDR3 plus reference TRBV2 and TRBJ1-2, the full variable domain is EPEVTQTPSHQVTQMGQEVILRCVPISNHLYFYWYRQILGQKVEFLVSFYNNEISEKSEIFDDQFSVERPDGSNFTLKIRSTKLEDSAMYFCASSSEGQFYGYTFGSGTRLTVV.

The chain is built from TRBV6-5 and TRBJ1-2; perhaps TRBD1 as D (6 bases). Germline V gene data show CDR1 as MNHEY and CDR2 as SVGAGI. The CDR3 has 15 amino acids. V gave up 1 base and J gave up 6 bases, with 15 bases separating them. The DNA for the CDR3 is TGTGCCAGCAGTTACTTACAGGGATTTTCGGATGGCTACACCTTC. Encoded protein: CASSYLQGFSDGYTF.

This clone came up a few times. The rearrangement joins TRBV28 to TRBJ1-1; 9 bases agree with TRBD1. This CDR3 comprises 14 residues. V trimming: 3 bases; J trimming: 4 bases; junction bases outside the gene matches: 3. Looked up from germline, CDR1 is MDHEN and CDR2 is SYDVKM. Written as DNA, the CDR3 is TGTGCCAGCAGTTTCACGACAGGGGGCACTGAAGCTTTCTTT. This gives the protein CASSFTTGGTEAFF.

The CDR3 region is CASSFRGLAGPEQFF. CDR3 coding DNA: TGTGCCAGTAGTTTCCGGGGACTAGCGGGACCGGAGCAGTTCTTC. The chain uses TRBV19 and TRBJ2-1, with 13 bases matching TRBD2. V lost 5 bases and J lost 10; bases outside the gene matches: 8. The germline V gene encodes CDR1 LNHDA and CDR2 SQIVND (reference sequence). The CDR3 runs 15 residues.

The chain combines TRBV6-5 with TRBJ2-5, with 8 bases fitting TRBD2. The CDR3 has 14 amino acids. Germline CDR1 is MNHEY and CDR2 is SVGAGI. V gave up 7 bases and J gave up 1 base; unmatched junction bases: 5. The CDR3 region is CASTPGGPQETQYF. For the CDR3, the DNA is TGTGCCAGCACCCCGGGAGGGCCCCAAGAGACCCAGTACTTC.

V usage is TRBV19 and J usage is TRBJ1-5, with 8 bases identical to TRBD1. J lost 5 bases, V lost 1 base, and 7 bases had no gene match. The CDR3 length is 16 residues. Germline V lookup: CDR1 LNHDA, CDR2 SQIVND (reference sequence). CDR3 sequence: CASSIGWGQAYQPQHF. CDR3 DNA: TGTGCCAGTAGTATAGGATGGGGACAGGCTTATCAGCCCCAGCATTTT.

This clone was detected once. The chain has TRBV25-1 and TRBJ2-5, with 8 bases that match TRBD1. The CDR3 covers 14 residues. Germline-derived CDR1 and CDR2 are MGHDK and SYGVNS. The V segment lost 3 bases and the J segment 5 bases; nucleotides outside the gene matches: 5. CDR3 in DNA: TGTGCCAGCAGTGATAACAGGGGGTTCGAGACCCAGTACTTC. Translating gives CASSDNRGFETQYF.

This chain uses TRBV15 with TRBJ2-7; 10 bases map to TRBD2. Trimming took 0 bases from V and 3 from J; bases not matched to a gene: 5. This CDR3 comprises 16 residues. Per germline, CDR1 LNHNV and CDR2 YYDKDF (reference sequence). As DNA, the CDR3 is TGTGCCACCAGCAGAGATTTGCTAGCGGGAGACTACGAGCAGTACTTC. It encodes CATSRDLLAGDYEQYF.

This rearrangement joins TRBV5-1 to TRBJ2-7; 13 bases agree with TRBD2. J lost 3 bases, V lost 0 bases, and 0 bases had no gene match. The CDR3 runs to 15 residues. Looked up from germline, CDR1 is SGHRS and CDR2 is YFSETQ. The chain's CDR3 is CASSLGTSGSYEQYF. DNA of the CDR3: TGCGCCAGCAGCTTGGGGACTAGCGGGAGCTACGAGCAGTACTTC.

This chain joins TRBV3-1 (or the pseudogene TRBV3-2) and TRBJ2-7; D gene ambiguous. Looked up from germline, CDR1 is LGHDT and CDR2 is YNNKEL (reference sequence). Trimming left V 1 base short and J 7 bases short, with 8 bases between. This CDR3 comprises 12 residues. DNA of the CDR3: TGTGCCAGCAGCCAAGGAACGCAGGAGCAGTACTTC. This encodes CASSQGTQEQYF.

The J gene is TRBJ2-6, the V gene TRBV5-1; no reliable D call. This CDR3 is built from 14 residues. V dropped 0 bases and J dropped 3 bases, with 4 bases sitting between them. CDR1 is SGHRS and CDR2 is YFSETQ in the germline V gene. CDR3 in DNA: TGCGCCAGCAGCTTGGCAGTTGGGGCCAACGTCCTGACTTTC. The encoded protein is CASSLAVGANVLTF.

The CDR3 DNA reads TGCAGCGTCCCTCAGAGGACGGAGGTTGGCTACACCTTC. As protein: CSVPQRTEVGYTF. The chain uses TRBV29-1 and TRBJ1-2; D ambiguous. The CDR3 runs 13 residues. Per the germline V gene, CDR1 is SQVTM and CDR2 is ANQGSEA. The V end was cut by 6 bases, the J end by 7 bases, with 18 bases between.

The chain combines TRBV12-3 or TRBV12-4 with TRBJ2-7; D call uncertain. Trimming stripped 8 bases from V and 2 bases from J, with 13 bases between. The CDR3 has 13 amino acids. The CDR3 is CASAADFTYEQYF. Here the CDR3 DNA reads TGTGCCAGCGCGGCAGACTTCACCTACGAGCAGTACTTC.

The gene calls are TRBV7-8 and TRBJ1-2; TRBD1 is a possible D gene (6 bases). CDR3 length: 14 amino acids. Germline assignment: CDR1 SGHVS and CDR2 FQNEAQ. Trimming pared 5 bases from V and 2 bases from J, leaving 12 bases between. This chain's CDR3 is CASSERTANYGYTF. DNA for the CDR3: TGTGCCAGCAGCGAACGGACAGCCAACTATGGCTACACCTTC. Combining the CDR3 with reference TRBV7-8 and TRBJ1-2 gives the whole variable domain GAGVSQSPRYKVAKRGQDVALRCDPISGHVSLFWYQQALGQGPEFLTYFQNEAQLDKSGLPSDRFFAERPEGSVSTLKIQRTQQEDSAVYLCASSERTANYGYTFGSGTRLTVV.

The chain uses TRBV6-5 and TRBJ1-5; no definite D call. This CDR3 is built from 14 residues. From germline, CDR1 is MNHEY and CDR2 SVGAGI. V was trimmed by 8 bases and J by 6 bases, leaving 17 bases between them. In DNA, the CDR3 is TGTGCCAGCGACTCTTTCACCGGCGGTCAGCCCCAGCATTTT. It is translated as CASDSFTGGQPQHF.

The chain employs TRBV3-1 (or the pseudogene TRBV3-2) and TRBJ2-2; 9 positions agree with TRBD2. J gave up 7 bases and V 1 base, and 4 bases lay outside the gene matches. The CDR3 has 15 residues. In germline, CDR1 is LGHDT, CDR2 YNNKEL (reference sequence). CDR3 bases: TGTGCCAGCAGCCAAGTGGCGGGAGGGCGCGGGGAGCTGTTTTTT. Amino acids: CASSQVAGGRGELFF.

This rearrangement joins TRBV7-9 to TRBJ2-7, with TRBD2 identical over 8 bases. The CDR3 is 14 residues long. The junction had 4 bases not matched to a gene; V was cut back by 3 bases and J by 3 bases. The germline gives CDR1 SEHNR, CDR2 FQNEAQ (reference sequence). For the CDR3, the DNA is TGTGCCAGCAGCTTCTGGAGCGGGAGCTACGAGCAGTACTTC. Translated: CASSFWSGSYEQYF.

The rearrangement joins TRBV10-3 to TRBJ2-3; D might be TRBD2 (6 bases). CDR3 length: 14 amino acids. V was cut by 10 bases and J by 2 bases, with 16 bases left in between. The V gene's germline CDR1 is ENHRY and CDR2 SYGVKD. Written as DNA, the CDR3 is TGTGCCACCCGGCCGGGGGAACCCACAGATACGCAGTATTTT. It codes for CATRPGEPTDTQYF.

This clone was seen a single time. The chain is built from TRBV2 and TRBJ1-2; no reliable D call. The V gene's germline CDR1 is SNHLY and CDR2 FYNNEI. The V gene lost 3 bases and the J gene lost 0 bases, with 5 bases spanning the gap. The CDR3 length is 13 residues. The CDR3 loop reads CASSEESNYGYTF. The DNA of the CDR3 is TGTGCCAGCAGTGAGGAGTCTAACTATGGCTACACCTTC.

The DNA of the CDR3 is TGTGCCAGCAGCTCCGCAGGGGGCGCAGGAGATACGCAGTATTTT. Amino acids: CASSSAGGAGDTQYF. This rearrangement joins TRBV27 to TRBJ2-3, with TRBD1 identical over 8 bases. Germline trimming cut 6 bases from V and 5 bases from J; bases unmatched to any gene: 10. CDR3 length: 15 residues. Looked up from germline, CDR1 is MNHEY and CDR2 is SMNVEV (reference sequence).

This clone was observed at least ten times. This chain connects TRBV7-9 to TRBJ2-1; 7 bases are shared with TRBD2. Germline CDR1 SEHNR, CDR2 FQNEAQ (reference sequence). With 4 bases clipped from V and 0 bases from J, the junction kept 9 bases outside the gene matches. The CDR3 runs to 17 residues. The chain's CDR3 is CASSSTSGLVSYNEQFF. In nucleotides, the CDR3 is TGTGCCAGCAGCTCTACATCAGGACTAGTCTCCTACAATGAGCAGTTCTTC.

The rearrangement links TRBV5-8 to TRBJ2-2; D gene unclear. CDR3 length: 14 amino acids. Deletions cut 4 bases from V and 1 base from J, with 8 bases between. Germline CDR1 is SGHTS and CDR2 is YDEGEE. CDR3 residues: CASSPVRNTGELFF. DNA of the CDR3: TGTGCCAGCAGCCCTGTCCGGAACACCGGGGAGCTGTTTTTT.

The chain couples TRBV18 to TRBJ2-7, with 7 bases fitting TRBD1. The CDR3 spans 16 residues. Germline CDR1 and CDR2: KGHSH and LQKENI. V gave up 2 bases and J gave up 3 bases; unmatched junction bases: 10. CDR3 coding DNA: TGTGCCAGCTCACCAAGGAGACAGGGTCGGCTCTACGAGCAGTACTTC. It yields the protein CASSPRRQGRLYEQYF.

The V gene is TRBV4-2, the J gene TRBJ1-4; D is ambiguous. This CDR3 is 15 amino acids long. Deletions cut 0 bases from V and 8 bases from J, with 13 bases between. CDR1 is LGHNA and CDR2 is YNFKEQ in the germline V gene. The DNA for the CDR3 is TGTGCCAGCAGCCAAGAGCAGAGGGAGGGCGAAAAACTGTTTTTT. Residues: CASSQEQREGEKLFF.

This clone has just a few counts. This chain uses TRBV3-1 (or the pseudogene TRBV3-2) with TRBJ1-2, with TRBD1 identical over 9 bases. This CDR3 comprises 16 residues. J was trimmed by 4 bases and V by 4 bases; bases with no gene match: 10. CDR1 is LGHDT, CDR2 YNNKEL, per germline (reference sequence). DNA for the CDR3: TGTGCCAGCAGCCCCACCGTGGGGACAGGGTCCTATGGCTACACCTTC. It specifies CASSPTVGTGSYGYTF.

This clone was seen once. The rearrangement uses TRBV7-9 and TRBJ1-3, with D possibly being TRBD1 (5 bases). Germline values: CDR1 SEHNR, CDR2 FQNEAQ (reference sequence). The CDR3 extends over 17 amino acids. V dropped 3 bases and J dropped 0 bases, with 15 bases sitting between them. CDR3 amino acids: CASSFDLQDTSGNTIYF. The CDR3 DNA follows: TGTGCCAGCAGCTTTGACCTACAGGATACCTCTGGAAACACCATATATTTT.

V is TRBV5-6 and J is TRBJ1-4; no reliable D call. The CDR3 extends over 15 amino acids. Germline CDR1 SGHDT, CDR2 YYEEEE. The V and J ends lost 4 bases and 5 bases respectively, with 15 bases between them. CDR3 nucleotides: TGTGCCAGCAGCCAGCAGGATAGATCGAATGAAAAACTGTTTTTT. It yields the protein CASSQQDRSNEKLFF. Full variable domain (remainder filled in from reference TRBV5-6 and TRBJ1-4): DAGVTQSPTHLIKTRGQQVTLRCSPKSGHDTVSWYQQALGQGPQFIFQYYEEEERQRGNFPDRFSGHQFPNYSSELNVNALLLGDSALYLCASSQQDRSNEKLFFGSGTQLSVL.